These 13 T cell receptor beta chains originate from one sample sequenced in a study of cytomegalovirus exposure and HLA in healthy donors. It was with 60 Vbeta and 13 Jbeta primers that the PCR ran. Some clones are missing from TCRdb's copy, which holds only in-frame ones; the method was immunoSEQ multiplex PCR. This table holds 150,000 to 200,000 clones, about 80% found once. The source material was PBMCs. The origin of the receptors is a woman younger than 45 in good health and CMV-seropositive.

The genes are TRBV11-3 and TRBJ1-1; D is uncertain. V was cut by 3 bases and J by 0 bases, with 5 bases left in between. This CDR3 is 13 amino acids long. Germline CDR1 and CDR2: SGHNT and YENEEA. This CDR3 is CASSFSVNTEAFF. CDR3 DNA: TGTGCCAGCAGCTTCTCTGTGAACACTGAAGCTTTCTTT.

The rearrangement joins TRBV10-1 to TRBJ1-2, with D hard to call. The CDR3 spans 13 residues. Trimming removed 5 bases at V and 4 bases at J, with 11 bases between. Looked up from germline, CDR1 is WNHNN and CDR2 is SYGVQD (reference sequence). As DNA, the CDR3 is TGCGCCAGCAGTCATGGTAGTAGCTATGGCTACACCTTC. Amino acids: CASSHGSSYGYTF.

The CDR3 protein is CASSQDGTVGSFYEQYF. The CDR3 DNA reads as TGCGCCAGCAGCCAAGATGGGACAGTCGGAAGTTTCTACGAGCAGTACTTC. The genes are TRBV4-1 and TRBJ2-7; 7 bases line up with TRBD1. This CDR3 spans 17 amino acids. Germline CDR1 is MGHRA and CDR2 is YSYEKL. J lost 3 bases, V lost 0 bases, and 11 bases had no gene match.

The rearrangement joins TRBV5-5 to TRBJ2-7; 8 nucleotides match TRBD1. Germline trimming cut 7 bases from V and 4 bases from J; bases unmatched to any gene: 16. The germline gives CDR1 SGHKS, CDR2 YYEKEE (reference sequence). The CDR3 runs to 16 residues. The CDR3 region has the DNA TGTGCCAGCCGGACCAAAGGGCAGGGGGCTGTGTACGAGCAGTACTTC. Protein product: CASRTKGQGAVYEQYF. Variable domain in full (rest from reference TRBV5-5 and TRBJ2-7): DAGVTQSPTHLIKTRGQQVTLRCSPISGHKSVSWYQQVLGQGPQFIFQYYEKEERGRGNFPDRFSARQFPNYSSELNVNALLLGDSALYLCASRTKGQGAVYEQYFGPGTRLTVT.

This clone occurred a few times. J is TRBJ1-1 and V is TRBV7-9, with D hard to call. The CDR3 has 15 amino acids. Germline values: CDR1 SEHNR, CDR2 FQNEAQ (reference sequence). The V gene lost 4 bases and the J gene lost 5 bases, with 17 bases spanning the gap. CDR3 in amino acids: CASSSPETGMTEAFF. The CDR3 DNA follows: TGTGCCAGCAGCTCGCCTGAAACGGGGATGACTGAAGCTTTCTTT.

V and J are TRBV7-2 and TRBJ1-5; perhaps TRBD1 as D (5 bases). Trimming stripped 1 base from V and 5 bases from J, with 12 bases between. The germline V gene encodes CDR1 SGHTA and CDR2 FQGNSA. The CDR3 runs to 15 residues. The CDR3 loop reads CASSLGTGQDQPQHF. The CDR3 DNA follows: TGTGCCAGCAGCTTAGGTACAGGCCAGGATCAGCCCCAGCATTTT.

The chain has TRBV6-5 and TRBJ1-2, with D perhaps matching TRBD1 (5 bases). CDR1 MNHEY and CDR2 SVGAGI come from the germline V gene. CDR3 length: 15 amino acids. V was cut by 0 bases and J by 4 bases, with 12 bases left in between. This CDR3 is CASSYSGGGAYGYTF. Written as DNA, the CDR3 is TGTGCCAGCAGTTACTCCGGCGGGGGAGCCTATGGCTACACCTTC.

The rearrangement links TRBV9 to TRBJ2-3, with 8 bases that match TRBD2. Trimming at V came to 3 bases and at J to 2 bases, leaving 11 bases not matched to a gene. The CDR3 length is 17 residues. Germline-derived CDR1 and CDR2 are SGDLS and YYNGEE. The CDR3 coding sequence is TGTGCCAGCAGCGGGGCCGCTGGTAGCGGGGTCACAGATACGCAGTATTTT. Its translation: CASSGAAGSGVTDTQYF.

This sequence joins TRBV6-5 and TRBJ2-7, with 7 nucleotides matching TRBD1. Germline V lookup: CDR1 MNHEY, CDR2 SVGAGI. The J segment lost 2 bases and the V segment lost 6 bases, leaving 7 bases of the junction unmatched. CDR3 length: 14 amino acids. CDR3 amino acids: CASRTTGTPYEQYF. In DNA, the CDR3 is TGTGCCAGCAGGACGACAGGGACACCCTACGAGCAGTACTTC.

The chain employs TRBV18 and TRBJ2-1; D may be TRBD1 (5 bases). The CDR3 consists of 14 residues. V shed 1 base and J shed 3 bases, with 7 bases lying between them. The V gene's germline CDR1 is KGHSH and CDR2 LQKENI. The CDR3 loop reads CASSPQDSYNEQFF. CDR3 DNA: TGTGCCAGCTCACCACAAGACAGCTACAATGAGCAGTTCTTC.

The chain links TRBV28 to TRBJ2-7; 7 bases align to TRBD2. V gave up 7 bases and J gave up 0 bases; unmatched junction bases: 24. The CDR3 runs 20 residues. Germline V gene lookup returns CDR1 MDHEN and CDR2 SYDVKM. The DNA for the CDR3 is TGTGCCAGCAACCTCGGCCCCATCCCAGGGACTACCTTACTCTCCTACGAGCAGTACTTC. This encodes CASNLGPIPGTTLLSYEQYF.

The chain carries TRBV29-1 and TRBJ1-2; D unclear. Germline CDR1 and CDR2: SQVTM and ANQGSEA. This CDR3 is 14 amino acids long. With 6 bases removed from V and 0 bases from J, the gap between germline ends came to 14 bases. The CDR3 region is CSVPIVSTNYGYTF. The CDR3 coding sequence is TGCAGCGTCCCGATAGTTAGCACTAACTATGGCTACACCTTC. Complete variable domain (other parts from reference TRBV29-1 and TRBJ1-2): SAVISQKPSRDICQRGTSLTIQCQVDSQVTMMFWYRQQPGQSLTLIATANQGSEATYESGFVIDKFPISRPNLTFSTLTVSNMSPEDSSIYLCSVPIVSTNYGYTFGSGTRLTVV.

V is TRBV18 and J is TRBJ1-5; perhaps TRBD1 as D (5 bases). The CDR3 spans 16 residues. Germline V gene sequence: CDR1 KGHSH, CDR2 LQKENI. The V end was cut by 2 bases, the J end by 0 bases, with 11 bases between. CDR3 amino acids: CASSPFGATSNQPQHF. CDR3 nucleotides: TGTGCCAGCTCACCATTTGGGGCAACTAGCAATCAGCCCCAGCATTTT.